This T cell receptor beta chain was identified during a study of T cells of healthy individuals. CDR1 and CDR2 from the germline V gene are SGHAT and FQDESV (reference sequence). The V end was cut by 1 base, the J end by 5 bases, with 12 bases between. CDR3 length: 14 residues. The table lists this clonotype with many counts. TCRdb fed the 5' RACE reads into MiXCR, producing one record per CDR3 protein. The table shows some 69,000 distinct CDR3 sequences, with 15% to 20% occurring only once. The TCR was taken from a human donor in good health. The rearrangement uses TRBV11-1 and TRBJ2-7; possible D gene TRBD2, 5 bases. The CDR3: CASSLVGEGNEQYF. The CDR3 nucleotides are TGTGCCAGCAGCTTAGTCGGAGAGGGCAACGAGCAGTACTTC.